This T cell receptor beta chain appears in the sequencing data of a study of cytotoxic CD8 clonotypes in ibrutinib-treated CLL. Study conclusions and caveats: Sustained-remission patients were sampled at different times than progressing patients were. Clonality grew at ibrutinib response; at progression, it decreased back toward baseline.

Sequencing was performed with immunoSEQ multiplex PCR; in TCRdb, only in-frame clones are kept and a portion is missing. The data contain tens of thousands of clones, about four fifths of them seen just once; the ten biggest clones take up under 9.5%. Unmatched junction bases numbered 8, after V lost 2 bases and J lost 5 bases. Per the germline V gene, CDR1 is SGDLS and CDR2 is YYNGEE. CDR3 length: 15 residues. To note about this clone: Its antigen remains unknown.

The specimen comprised PBMCs, sampled before ibrutinib treatment. This TCR was recovered from a human donor with chronic lymphocytic leukemia. The chain uses TRBV9 and TRBJ1-2; 8 bases are a match to TRBD1. The CDR3 nucleotides are TGTGCCAGCAGCGTCTCAGGGGGCTGGGGTTATGGCTACACCTTC. Translating gives CASSVSGGWGYGYTF.